This T cell receptor beta chain appears in the sequencing data of a study of cytomegalovirus exposure and HLA in healthy donors (dated by TCRdb to about 2017). With regard to the full study: According to a later analysis, one platform produced both the approximately 110 validation repertoires and the 730 or so repertoires of the first cohort. High-throughput TCR immunosequencing, statistical association of individual TCRs with disease status, and machine learning were combined to predict cytomegalovirus infection status. The aim of the study was to test whether cataloging public T cell receptors could identify signatures of past pathogen exposure. Besides the first cohort of around 700 subjects, a separate validation cohort made up of 120 different subjects was used.

The donors belonged to the validation cohort of over a hundred subjects, which was separate from the roughly 700-subject first cohort. To note about this clone: Its binding antigen is unknown. No quality values exist for individual bases; no much larger clone is one base distant.

Overall results and qualifications from the work: The authors suggested that the approach could potentially be generalized to other disease states and immunological phenotypes. The classifier was reported to diagnose cytomegalovirus status with high specificity and sensitivity in both the original and validation cohorts. Of the cluster scores, roughly 95% were above 0 in a later analysis, which found that TCRs clustered in the first cohort also tended to co-occur in the approximately 110 validation repertoires. Most TCR sequences were observed very rarely across donors, whereas some public TCRs were present in many individuals. A total of 150 to 200 TCR beta chains were listed by the study as associated with cytomegalovirus. A later analysis lacked HLA typing for the validation cohort, so it scored co-occurrence in that cohort across all 120 repertoires. In vitro tests confirmed that a few of the cytomegalovirus-associated TCR beta chains recognize cytomegalovirus antigens.

V is clipped by 4 bases and J by 0 bases, and the sequence between their germline boundaries is 14 bases long. From the cysteine up to the phenylalanine, the CDR3 has a length of 16 residues. Only CDR3 DNA remains: 48 bases, in frame from the first base. In the germline V gene, CDR1 corresponds to MNHNS and CDR2 to SASEGT. Library preparation employed the immunoSEQ multiplex PCR assay. As for the original processing: To diagnose cytomegalovirus status from the catalog of TCR beta chain sequences, a statistical classification framework was built. As stored in TCRdb, this immuneACCESS dataset retains in-frame rearrangements with V and J assigned. A fraction of the clones does not appear; measured against another copy, unresolved V genes explain less than half of the discrepancy, and the remainder lacks a known reason. V and J calls and clone size are as listed in that table; D and trimming were resolved from the DNA. This sample has about 70,000 clones in its table, and nearly 95% of those were observed once. Together, the top ten hold approximately 5.3% of the sample.

The TCR comes from a man aged 18-30 years in good health and CMV-seropositive. The chain uses TRBV6-1 and TRBJ2-3; TRBD1 is a possible D gene, resting on 5 matching bases. The specimen was PBMCs. The nucleotide sequence reads as follows: TGTGCCAGCAGTGTCCTTCTTGGACAAAGCACAGATACGCAGTATTTT. It encodes CASSVLLGQSTDTQYF.